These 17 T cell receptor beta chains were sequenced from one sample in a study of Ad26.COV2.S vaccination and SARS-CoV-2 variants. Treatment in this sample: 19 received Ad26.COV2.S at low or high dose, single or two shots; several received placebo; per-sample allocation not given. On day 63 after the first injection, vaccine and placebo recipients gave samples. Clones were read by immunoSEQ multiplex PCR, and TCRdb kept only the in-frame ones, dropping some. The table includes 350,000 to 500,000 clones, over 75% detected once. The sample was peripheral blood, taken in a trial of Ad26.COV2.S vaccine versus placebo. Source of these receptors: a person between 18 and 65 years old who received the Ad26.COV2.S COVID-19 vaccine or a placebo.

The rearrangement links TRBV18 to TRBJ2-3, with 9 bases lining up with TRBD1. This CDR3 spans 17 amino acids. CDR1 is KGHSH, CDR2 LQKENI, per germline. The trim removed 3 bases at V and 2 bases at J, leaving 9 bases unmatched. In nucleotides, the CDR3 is TGTGCCAGCTCACCTCGATTACAGGGGGCCACCACAGATACGCAGTATTTT. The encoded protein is CASSPRLQGATTDTQYF.

The CDR3 protein is CATSSNTRQNSPLHF. The CDR3 region has the DNA TGTGCCACCAGCAGCAACACGCGACAGAATTCACCCCTCCACTTT. V gene TRBV15 combines with J gene TRBJ1-6, with a tentative D call TRBD1 (5 bases). CDR1 is LNHNV, CDR2 YYDKDF, per germline (reference sequence). The CDR3 runs 15 residues. V was shortened by 3 bases and J by 7 bases, with 13 bases between the two germline ends.

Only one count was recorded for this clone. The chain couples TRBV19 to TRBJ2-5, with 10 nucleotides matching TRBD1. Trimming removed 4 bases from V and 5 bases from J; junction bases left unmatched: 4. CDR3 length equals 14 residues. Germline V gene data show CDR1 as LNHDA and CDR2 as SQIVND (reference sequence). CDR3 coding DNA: TGTGCCAGTAGTAGGGACAGGGGTGTGGAGACCCAGTACTTC. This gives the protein CASSRDRGVETQYF.

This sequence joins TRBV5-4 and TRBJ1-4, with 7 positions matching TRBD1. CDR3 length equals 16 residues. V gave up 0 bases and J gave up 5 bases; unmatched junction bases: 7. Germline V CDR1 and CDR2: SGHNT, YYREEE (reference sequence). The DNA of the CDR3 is TGTGCCAGCAGCTTGGGGGGAGGGGGCCGGAATGAAAAACTGTTTTTT. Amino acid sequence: CASSLGGGGRNEKLFF. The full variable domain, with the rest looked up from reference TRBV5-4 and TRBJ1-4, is ETGVTQSPTHLIKTRGQQVTLRCSSQSGHNTVSWYQQALGQGPQFIFQYYREEENGRGNFPPRFSGLQFPNYSSELNVNALELDDSALYLCASSLGGGGRNEKLFFGSGTQLSVL.

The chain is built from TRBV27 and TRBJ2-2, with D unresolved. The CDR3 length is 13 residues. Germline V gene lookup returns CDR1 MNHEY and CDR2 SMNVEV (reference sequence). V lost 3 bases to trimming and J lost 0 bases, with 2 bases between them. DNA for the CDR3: TGTGCCAGCAGTTTGGCGAACACCGGGGAGCTGTTTTTT. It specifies CASSLANTGELFF.

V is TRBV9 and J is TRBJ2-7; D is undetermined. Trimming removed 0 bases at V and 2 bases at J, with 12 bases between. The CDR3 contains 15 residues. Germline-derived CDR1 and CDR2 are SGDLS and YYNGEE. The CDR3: CASSVEDSRTYEQYF. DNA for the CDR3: TGTGCCAGCAGCGTAGAGGATAGCCGAACCTACGAGCAGTACTTC.

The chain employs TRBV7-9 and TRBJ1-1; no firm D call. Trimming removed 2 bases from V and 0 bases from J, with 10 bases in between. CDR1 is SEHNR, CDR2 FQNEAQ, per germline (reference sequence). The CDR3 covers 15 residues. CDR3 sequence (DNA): TGTGCCAGCAGCTTAAGACTGAGCATGAACACTGAAGCTTTCTTT. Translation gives CASSLRLSMNTEAFF.

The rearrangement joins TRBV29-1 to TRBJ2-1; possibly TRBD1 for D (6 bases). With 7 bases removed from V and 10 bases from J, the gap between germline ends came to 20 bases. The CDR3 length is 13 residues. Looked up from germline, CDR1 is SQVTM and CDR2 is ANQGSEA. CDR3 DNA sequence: TGCAGCGGTACAGGGTTTAGTAAAGGAGAGCAGTTCTTC. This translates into CSGTGFSKGEQFF.

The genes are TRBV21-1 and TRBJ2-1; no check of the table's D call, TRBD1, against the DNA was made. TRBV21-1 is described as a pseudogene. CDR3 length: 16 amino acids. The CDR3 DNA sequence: TGTGCCAGCAGTGTACTGCGCGGACAGTTGGCGGATGAGCAGTTCTTC. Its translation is CASSVLRGQLADEQFF.

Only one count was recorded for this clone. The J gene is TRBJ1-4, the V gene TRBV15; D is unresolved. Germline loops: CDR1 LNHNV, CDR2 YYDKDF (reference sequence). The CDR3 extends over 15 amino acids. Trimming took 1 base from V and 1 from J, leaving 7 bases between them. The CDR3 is CATSRVTVTNEKLFF. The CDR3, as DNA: TGTGCCACCAGCAGAGTGACGGTAACTAATGAAAAACTGTTTTTT.

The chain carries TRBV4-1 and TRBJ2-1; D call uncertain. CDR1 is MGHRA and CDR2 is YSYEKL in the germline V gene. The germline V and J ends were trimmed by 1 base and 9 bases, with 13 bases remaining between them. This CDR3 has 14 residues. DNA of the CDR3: TGCGCCAGCAGCCAAGCGGACCGGCTGAGTGAGCAGTTCTTC. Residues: CASSQADRLSEQFF.

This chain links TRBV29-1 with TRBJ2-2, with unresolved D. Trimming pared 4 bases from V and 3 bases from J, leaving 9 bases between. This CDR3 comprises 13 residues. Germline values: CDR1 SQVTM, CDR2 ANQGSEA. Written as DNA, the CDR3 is TGCAGCGTTGGTGTTCCGGACACCGGGGAGCTGTTTTTT. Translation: CSVGVPDTGELFF.

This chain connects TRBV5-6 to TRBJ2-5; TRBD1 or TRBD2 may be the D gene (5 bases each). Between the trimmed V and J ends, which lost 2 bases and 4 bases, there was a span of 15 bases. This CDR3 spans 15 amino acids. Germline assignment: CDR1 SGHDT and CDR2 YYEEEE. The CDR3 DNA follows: TGTGCCAGCAGCTTTGGAAGGGGCGCGGGAGAGACCCAGTACTTC. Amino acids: CASSFGRGAGETQYF.

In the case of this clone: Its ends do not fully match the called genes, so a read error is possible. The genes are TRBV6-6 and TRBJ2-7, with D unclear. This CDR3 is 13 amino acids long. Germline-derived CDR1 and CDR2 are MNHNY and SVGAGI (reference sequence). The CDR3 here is CATSIAAEYEQYF. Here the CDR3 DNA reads TGTGCCACCAGTATAGCCGCAGAATACGAGCAGTACTTC.

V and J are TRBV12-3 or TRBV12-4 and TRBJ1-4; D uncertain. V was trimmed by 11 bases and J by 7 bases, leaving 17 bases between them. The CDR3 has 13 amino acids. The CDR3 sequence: CAPPLGCCEKLFF. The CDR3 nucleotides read TGTGCCCCCCCCCTCGGTTGCTGTGAAAAACTGTTTTTT.

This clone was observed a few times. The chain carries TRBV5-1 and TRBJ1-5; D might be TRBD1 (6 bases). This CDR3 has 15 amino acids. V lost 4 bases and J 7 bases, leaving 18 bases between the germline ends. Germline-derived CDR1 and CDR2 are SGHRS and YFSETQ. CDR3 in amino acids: CASSQTGGVGQPQHF. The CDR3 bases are TGCGCCAGCAGCCAAACCGGGGGCGTGGGGCAGCCCCAGCATTTT.

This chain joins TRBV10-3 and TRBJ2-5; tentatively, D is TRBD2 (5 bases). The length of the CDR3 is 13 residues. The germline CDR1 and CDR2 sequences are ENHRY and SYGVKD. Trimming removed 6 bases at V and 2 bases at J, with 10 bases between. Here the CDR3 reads CAIRERIQETQYF. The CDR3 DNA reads TGTGCCATCAGGGAGCGGATACAAGAGACCCAGTACTTC.